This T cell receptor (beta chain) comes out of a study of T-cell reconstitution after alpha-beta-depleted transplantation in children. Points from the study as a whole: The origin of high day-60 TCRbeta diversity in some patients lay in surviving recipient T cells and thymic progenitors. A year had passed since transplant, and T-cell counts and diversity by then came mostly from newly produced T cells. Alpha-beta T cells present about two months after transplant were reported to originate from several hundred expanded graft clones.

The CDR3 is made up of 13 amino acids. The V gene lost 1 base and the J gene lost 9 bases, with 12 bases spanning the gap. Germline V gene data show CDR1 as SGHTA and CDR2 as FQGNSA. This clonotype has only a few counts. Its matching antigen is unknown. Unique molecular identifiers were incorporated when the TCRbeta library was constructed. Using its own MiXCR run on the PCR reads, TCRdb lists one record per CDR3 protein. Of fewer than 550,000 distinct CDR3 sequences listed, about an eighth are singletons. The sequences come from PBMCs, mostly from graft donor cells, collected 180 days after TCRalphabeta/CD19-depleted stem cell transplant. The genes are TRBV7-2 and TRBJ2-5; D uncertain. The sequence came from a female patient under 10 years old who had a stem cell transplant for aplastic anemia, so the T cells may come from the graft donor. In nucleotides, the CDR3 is TGTGCCAGCAGCTTAGTGCCCGGCTGGGCCCAGTACTTC. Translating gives CASSLVPGWAQYF.